These 28 T cell receptor beta chains were all obtained from the same sample, sequenced in a study of long-term antiretroviral therapy in people with HIV. Assay version v3.0 of immunoSEQ was used, and it was run at survey level. The data were produced by immunoSEQ multiplex PCR, yet TCRdb's version contains in-frame clones alone and is incomplete. The repertoire holds some 23,000 clones, about 80% seen once, with 11% in the top ten. The starting material was unsorted PBMCs, obtained 1.1 years before starting antiretroviral therapy. The receptor source for this set is a woman between 35 and 50 years old with HIV.

The chain recombines TRBV29-1 with TRBJ2-2; D possibly corresponds to TRBD2 (6 bases). CDR3 length: 14 amino acids. The ends were cut back, 3 bases at V and 1 base at J, with 9 bases in the middle. Germline V gives CDR1 SQVTM, CDR2 ANQGSEA. CDR3 loop: CSVDGGMNTGELFF. The CDR3 DNA is TGCAGCGTTGATGGGGGGATGAACACCGGGGAGCTGTTTTTT.

The genes are TRBV5-4 and TRBJ2-7; D could derive from TRBD1 or TRBD2 (5 bases each). Trimming took 0 bases from V and 0 from J, leaving 10 bases between them. Germline CDR1 is SGHNT and CDR2 is YYREEE (reference sequence). The CDR3 is 15 residues long. CDR3 residues: CASSLAGPSSYEQYF. CDR3 nucleotides: TGTGCCAGCAGCTTGGCGGGACCGAGCTCCTACGAGCAGTACTTC.

V and J are TRBV7-7 and TRBJ2-1, with D maybe TRBD2 (5 bases). The V gene lost 0 bases and the J gene lost 1 base, with 10 bases spanning the gap. The CDR3 consists of 16 residues. In germline, CDR1 is SSHAT, CDR2 FNYEAQ (reference sequence). The CDR3 DNA reads TGTGCCAGCAGCTTAGCGCCAGCGGCGTCCTACAATGAGCAGTTCTTC. Protein sequence: CASSLAPAASYNEQFF.

The chain links TRBV15 to TRBJ1-1, with unresolved D. Germline V gives CDR1 LNHNV, CDR2 YYDKDF (reference sequence). This CDR3 contains 19 residues. Trimming pared 3 bases from V and 1 base from J, leaving 24 bases between. DNA for the CDR3: TGTGCCACCAGCAGCGAACCCAATGTGGGGTTCGCAACGAACACTGAAGCTTTCTTT. Its protein is CATSSEPNVGFATNTEAFF.

J is TRBJ1-2 and V is TRBV11-2, with TRBD1 matching over 8 bases. This CDR3 contains 12 residues. Trimming at V came to 5 bases and at J to 7 bases, leaving 3 bases not matched to a gene. The germline gives CDR1 SGHAT, CDR2 FQNNGV. The CDR3 region has the DNA TGTGCCAGCAGCCCAGGGACAGGTGGCTACACCTTC. Residues: CASSPGTGGYTF.

The sample holds a few counts of this clone. The J gene is TRBJ2-7, the V gene TRBV5-6; TRBD2 agrees at 7 bases. After removal of 5 bases from V and 5 bases from J, the junction contained 13 bases not matched to a gene. Germline CDR1 reads SGHDT; CDR2 reads YYEEEE. The CDR3 extends over 15 amino acids. The CDR3 here is CASRRLGGVVNEQYF. CDR3 coding DNA: TGTGCCAGCAGACGGTTGGGGGGGGTAGTGAACGAGCAGTACTTC. Full variable domain (rest looked up from reference TRBV5-6 and TRBJ2-7): DAGVTQSPTHLIKTRGQQVTLRCSPKSGHDTVSWYQQALGQGPQFIFQYYEEEERQRGNFPDRFSGHQFPNYSSELNVNALLLGDSALYLCASRRLGGVVNEQYFGPGTRLTVT.

This chain uses TRBV7-9 with TRBJ2-1; either TRBD1 or TRBD2 may fit D (6 bases each). Germline V gene data show CDR1 as SEHNR and CDR2 as FQNEAQ (reference sequence). The CDR3 is made up of 16 amino acids. Trimming stripped 5 bases from V and 0 bases from J, with 14 bases between. The CDR3 is CASSQTRGLSYNEQFF. CDR3 DNA sequence: TGTGCCAGCAGCCAAACCCGGGGGCTCTCCTACAATGAGCAGTTCTTC.

This chain uses TRBV27 with TRBJ2-2; 7 bases are shared with TRBD2. Germline CDR1 is MNHEY and CDR2 is SMNVEV (reference sequence). This CDR3 spans 14 amino acids. V lost 6 bases, J lost 4 bases, and 5 bases stayed unmatched. CDR3 in amino acids: CASSRGGGTGELFF. CDR3 DNA: TGTGCCAGCAGCCGCGGGGGAGGCACCGGGGAGCTGTTTTTT.

This clone was recorded only once. The rearrangement joins TRBV7-2 to TRBJ1-6, with 8 bases matching TRBD1. Germline loops: CDR1 SGHTA, CDR2 FQGNSA. J was trimmed by 10 bases and V by 1 base; bases with no gene match: 6. The CDR3 length is 15 residues. CDR3 sequence: CASSLGTGGKSPLHF. For the CDR3, the DNA is TGTGCCAGCAGCTTAGGAACAGGGGGGAAATCACCCCTCCACTTT.

V and J are TRBV7-2 and TRBJ2-1; a possible D gene is TRBD2 (6 bases). CDR3 size: 15 residues. The germline V gene encodes CDR1 SGHTA and CDR2 FQGNSA. The V gene lost 1 base and the J gene lost 4 bases, with 11 bases spanning the gap. CDR3 residues: CASSLVGGDYNEQFF. In DNA form, the CDR3 reads TGTGCCAGCAGCTTAGTTGGCGGGGATTACAATGAGCAGTTCTTC. The variable domain in full, completed from reference TRBV7-2 and TRBJ2-1, reads GAGVSQSPSNKVTEKGKDVELRCDPISGHTALYWYRQSLGQGLEFLIYFQGNSAPDKSGLPSDRFSAERTGGSVSTLTIQRTQQEDSAVYLCASSLVGGDYNEQFFGPGTRLTVL.

The chain uses TRBV10-2 and TRBJ2-2; 7 nucleotides align to TRBD2. The V gene's germline CDR1 is WSHSY and CDR2 SAAADI. The CDR3 sequence is 15 residues long. After removal of 6 bases from V and 2 bases from J, the junction contained 6 bases not matched to a gene. The DNA for the CDR3 is TGCGCCAGCAGAGGGGACTACCTAAACACCGGGGAGCTGTTTTTT. Its protein is CASRGDYLNTGELFF.

The CDR3 region has the DNA TGTGCCACCAGCAGAGACATGGACAGGGGGAAGGCAGATACGCAGTATTTT. Protein product: CATSRDMDRGKADTQYF. V is TRBV15 and J is TRBJ2-3; 10 bases agree with TRBD1. Trimming took 0 bases from V and 4 from J; bases not matched to a gene: 7. CDR3 length: 17 residues. The V gene's germline CDR1 is LNHNV and CDR2 YYDKDF (reference sequence).

The DNA of the CDR3 is TGTGCCAGCTTCCTATTCTACAATGAGCAGTTCTTC. Translating it yields CASFLFYNEQFF. This chain links TRBV6-1 with TRBJ2-1, with D unresolved. V dropped 8 bases and J dropped 3 bases, with 8 bases sitting between them. The CDR3 totals 12 residues. Germline assignment: CDR1 MNHNS and CDR2 SASEGT.

The chain joins TRBV27 to TRBJ1-1; D call uncertain. Germline V gene lookup returns CDR1 MNHEY and CDR2 SMNVEV (reference sequence). The germline V and J ends were trimmed by 2 bases and 3 bases, with 10 bases remaining between them. The CDR3 contains 14 residues. DNA for the CDR3: TGTGCCAGCAGTTTACGAGGGTCTCACACTGAAGCTTTCTTT. It specifies CASSLRGSHTEAFF.

The chain employs TRBV9 and TRBJ2-1; TRBD2 aligns across 9 bases. This CDR3 is 16 amino acids long. With 4 bases clipped from V and 4 bases from J, the junction kept 9 bases outside the gene matches. The V gene's germline CDR1 is SGDLS and CDR2 YYNGEE. In DNA, the CDR3 is TGTGCCAGCAGCTCTTTGACTAGCGGTTCTTACAATGAGCAGTTCTTC. This translates into CASSSLTSGSYNEQFF. Together with reference TRBV9 and TRBJ2-1, the CDR3 gives the full variable domain: DSGVTQTPKHLITATGQRVTLRCSPRSGDLSVYWYQQSLDQGLQFLIQYYNGEERAKGNILERFSAQQFPDLHSELNLSSLELGDSALYFCASSSLTSGSYNEQFFGPGTRLTVL.

The genes are TRBV5-1 and TRBJ1-2; 10 bases agree with TRBD1. The germline CDR1 and CDR2 sequences are SGHRS and YFSETQ. J gave up 7 bases and V 0 bases, and 3 bases lay outside the gene matches. The CDR3 length is 14 residues. The CDR3 loop reads CASSLAGQGSGYTF. CDR3 sequence (DNA): TGCGCCAGCAGCTTGGCGGGACAGGGGAGTGGCTACACCTTC.

The rearrangement joins TRBV29-1 to TRBJ2-7; D not certain. This CDR3 is 11 amino acids long. Trimming left V 5 bases short and J 4 bases short, with 9 bases between. The germline V gene has CDR1 SQVTM and CDR2 ANQGSEA. The CDR3 bases are TGCAGCGTTAGGGATGGGTACGAGCAGTACTTC. This sequence encodes CSVRDGYEQYF.

The chain couples TRBV23-1 to TRBJ1-2; 7 bases align to TRBD1. TRBV23-1 is given ORF status, its function remaining uncertain. Losses at the gene ends were 0 bases for V and 2 bases for J; bases not matched to a gene: 9. This CDR3 has 17 residues. CDR3 bases: TGCGCCAGCAGTCAATCCCCAGGGGGGGAAAGGAACTATGGCTACACCTTC. Amino acid sequence: CASSQSPGGERNYGYTF.

The rearrangement links TRBV7-9 to TRBJ1-1, with 7 bases aligning to TRBD1. Germline V gene sequence: CDR1 SEHNR, CDR2 FQNEAQ (reference sequence). V lost 3 bases to trimming and J lost 5 bases; unmatched junction nucleotides: 3. This CDR3 is 13 amino acids long. CDR3 sequence (DNA): TGTGCCAGCAGCTTGACAGGGAGGACTGAAGCTTTCTTT. Translating gives CASSLTGRTEAFF. Supplemented by reference TRBV7-9 and TRBJ1-1, the full variable domain reads DTGVSQNPRHKITKRGQNVTFRCDPISEHNRLYWYRQTLGQGPEFLTYFQNEAQLEKSRLLSDRFSAERPKGSFSTLEIQRTEQGDSAMYLCASSLTGRTEAFFGQGTRLTVV.

The V and J genes are TRBV11-2 and TRBJ1-2; D not certain. Germline V gives CDR1 SGHAT, CDR2 FQNNGV. The CDR3 is 15 residues long. The V and J ends lost 0 bases and 8 bases respectively, with 16 bases between them. The CDR3 reads CASSLEPSLMVGYTF. The CDR3 bases are TGTGCCAGCAGCTTAGAACCCTCACTTATGGTCGGCTACACCTTC.

The rearrangement links TRBV9 to TRBJ1-1; 7 nucleotides agree with TRBD1. The CDR3 runs to 14 residues. Trimming took 3 bases from V and 4 from J; bases not matched to a gene: 6. Germline V lookup: CDR1 SGDLS, CDR2 YYNGEE. The CDR3 DNA follows: TGTGCCAGCAGCGAGACAGGGCAGGTCACTGAAGCTTTCTTT. Its protein is CASSETGQVTEAFF.

The V call is TRBV6-1, the J call TRBJ1-2, with TRBD1 identical over 8 bases. The germline V gene has CDR1 MNHNS and CDR2 SASEGT. V lost 7 bases and J lost 4; bases outside the gene matches: 8. The CDR3 has 14 residues. The CDR3 loop reads CASTPAGTGYGYTF. CDR3 DNA: TGTGCCAGCACCCCCGCCGGGACAGGCTATGGCTACACCTTC.

The V and J genes are TRBV5-6 and TRBJ2-2; D possibly corresponds to TRBD2 (6 bases). CDR3 size: 16 residues. Between the trimmed V and J ends, which lost 3 bases and 2 bases, there was a span of 14 bases. CDR1 and CDR2 (germline): SGHDT, YYEEEE. CDR3 amino acids: CASSSPGTHNTGELFF. CDR3 nucleotides: TGTGCCAGCAGCTCCCCCGGGACTCACAACACCGGGGAGCTGTTTTTT.

The V call is TRBV5-4, the J call TRBJ2-3, with TRBD2 as a possible D gene (5 bases). Deletions cut 2 bases from V and 5 bases from J, with 18 bases between. This CDR3 comprises 16 residues. The germline V gene encodes CDR1 SGHNT and CDR2 YYREEE (reference sequence). The CDR3 region is CASSFEDLTRGDTQYF. Here the CDR3 DNA reads TGTGCCAGCAGCTTCGAGGACTTAACGAGAGGAGATACGCAGTATTTT. The whole variable domain, filled in from reference TRBV5-4 and TRBJ2-3, reads ETGVTQSPTHLIKTRGQQVTLRCSSQSGHNTVSWYQQALGQGPQFIFQYYREEENGRGNFPPRFSGLQFPNYSSELNVNALELDDSALYLCASSFEDLTRGDTQYFGPGTRLTVL.

The chain joins TRBV27 to TRBJ2-1, with D hard to call. Germline V gives CDR1 MNHEY, CDR2 SMNVEV (reference sequence). The V and J ends lost 10 bases and 5 bases respectively, with 9 bases between them. The CDR3 has 11 amino acids. In DNA form, the CDR3 reads TGTGCCACCCTCGAGAACAATGAGCAGTTCTTC. Translated, it gives CATLENNEQFF.

This clone was detected a few times. This sequence joins TRBV5-1 and TRBJ2-5, with 8 bases fitting TRBD1. CDR1 and CDR2 (germline): SGHRS, YFSETQ. This CDR3 region has 14 residues. V dropped 3 bases and J dropped 3; count of bases not matched to a gene: 4. The CDR3 loop reads CASSWTGFKETQYF. The CDR3 nucleotides are TGCGCCAGCAGCTGGACAGGGTTCAAAGAGACCCAGTACTTC.

The chain is built from TRBV9 and TRBJ2-2, with 8 bases lining up with TRBD2. The CDR3 spans 15 residues. The trim removed 4 bases at V and 4 bases at J, leaving 6 bases unmatched. Germline CDR1 SGDLS, CDR2 YYNGEE. CDR3 coding DNA: TGTGCCAGCAGCACCCGGGGGGGGAGCACCGGGGAGCTGTTTTTT. Protein product: CASSTRGGSTGELFF. The full variable domain, with the rest looked up from reference TRBV9 and TRBJ2-2, is DSGVTQTPKHLITATGQRVTLRCSPRSGDLSVYWYQQSLDQGLQFLIQYYNGEERAKGNILERFSAQQFPDLHSELNLSSLELGDSALYFCASSTRGGSTGELFFGEGSRLTVL.

The CDR3 region is CAWSPPGARYGYTF. In nucleotides, the CDR3 is TGTGCCTGGAGTCCGCCGGGGGCGCGCTACGGCTACACCTTC. V gene TRBV30 combines with J gene TRBJ1-2; perhaps TRBD1 as D (6 bases). Looked up from germline, CDR1 is GTSNPN and CDR2 is SVGIG (reference sequence). Between the trimmed V and J ends, which lost 2 bases and 8 bases, there was a span of 18 bases. CDR3 length: 14 residues.